The 20 T cell receptor beta chains reported below all come from one sample, sequenced in a study of cytomegalovirus exposure and HLA in healthy donors. Primers for the PCR totalled 60 Vbeta and 13 Jbeta. Libraries were prepared by immunoSEQ multiplex PCR; TCRdb keeps only in-frame clonotypes and omits some of them. The sample has over 150,000 clones, around 86% seen once. Sample: PBMCs. These receptors came from a human donor in good health.

This clone has a handful of counts. V and J are TRBV5-1 and TRBJ2-1; 8 bases fit TRBD2. V was clipped by 1 base and J by 7 bases; unmatched bases: 7. The CDR3 has 15 amino acids. The germline gives CDR1 SGHRS, CDR2 YFSETQ. The CDR3 sequence is CASSLYGGAENEQFF. The CDR3 DNA reads TGCGCCAGCAGCTTGTACGGGGGGGCTGAAAATGAGCAGTTCTTC.

This rearrangement joins TRBV9 to TRBJ2-1; the match to TRBD2 covers 8 bases. V was clipped by 4 bases and J by 7 bases; unmatched bases: 13. Germline CDR1 is SGDLS and CDR2 is YYNGEE. The CDR3 covers 16 residues. The CDR3 spells CASSPFISSGVNEQFF. Written as DNA, the CDR3 is TGTGCCAGCAGCCCCTTTATTAGTAGCGGGGTGAATGAGCAGTTCTTC.

In this sample, this clone turned up a few times. The V and J genes are TRBV7-9 and TRBJ1-4; a possible D gene is TRBD1 (6 bases). V was clipped by 0 bases and J by 2 bases, with 7 bases between them. From germline, CDR1 is SEHNR and CDR2 FQNEAQ (reference sequence). The CDR3 runs to 15 residues. The CDR3 reads CASSLAQGTNEKLFF. DNA of the CDR3: TGTGCCAGCAGCTTAGCGCAGGGGACTAATGAAAAACTGTTTTTT.

V gene TRBV13 combines with J gene TRBJ1-1, with D unclear. The CDR3 consists of 12 residues. Germline V gives CDR1 PRHDT, CDR2 FYEKMQ (reference sequence). V was clipped by 5 bases and J by 5 bases, with 9 bases between them. Here the CDR3 DNA reads TGTGCCAGCAGCCCCCGGGAAACTGAAGCTTTCTTT. Translated, it gives CASSPRETEAFF.

The chain joins TRBV7-9 to TRBJ1-1, with D possibly TRBD1 on 6 matching bases. V lost 6 bases to trimming and J lost 1 base, with 15 bases between them. This CDR3 has 15 residues. In germline, CDR1 is SEHNR, CDR2 FQNEAQ (reference sequence). CDR3 nucleotides: TGTGCCAGCAGACCCAATGGGGACAAGAACACTGAAGCTTTCTTT. Translated, it gives CASRPNGDKNTEAFF.

This clone was picked up a small number of times. The V and J genes are TRBV7-2 and TRBJ1-1, with a possible D match to TRBD1 (6 bases). Trimming cost V 0 bases and J 11 bases, with 10 bases left between them. Germline lookup yields CDR1 SGHTA and CDR2 FQGNSA. There are 12 residues in the CDR3. The CDR3 here is CASSLADRTAFF. The CDR3 coding sequence is TGTGCCAGCAGCTTAGCCGACAGGACGGCTTTCTTT. Full variable domain (rest looked up from reference TRBV7-2 and TRBJ1-1): GAGVSQSPSNKVTEKGKDVELRCDPISGHTALYWYRQSLGQGLEFLIYFQGNSAPDKSGLPSDRFSAERTGGSVSTLTIQRTQQEDSAVYLCASSLADRTAFFGQGTRLTVV.

The chain combines TRBV9 with TRBJ2-7, with a tentative D call TRBD1 (5 bases). Germline-derived CDR1 and CDR2 are SGDLS and YYNGEE. CDR3 size: 16 residues. Trimming cost V 0 bases and J 0 bases, with 13 bases left between them. Written as DNA, the CDR3 is TGTGCCAGCAGCGTAGGGGGCTTAACGAGCTCCTACGAGCAGTACTTC. Amino acids: CASSVGGLTSSYEQYF.

This clone has just a few counts. The rearrangement links TRBV28 to TRBJ2-5, with D unclear. The ends were cut back, 3 bases at V and 5 bases at J, with 4 bases in the middle. The CDR3 extends over 11 amino acids. Germline V CDR1 and CDR2: MDHEN, SYDVKM. CDR3 sequence: CASSFVETQYF. CDR3 DNA sequence: TGTGCCAGCAGTTTCGTCGAGACCCAGTACTTC.

The V and J genes are TRBV5-4 and TRBJ1-2; D is possibly TRBD1 (6 bases). Germline V lookup: CDR1 SGHNT, CDR2 YYREEE (reference sequence). V was pared by 1 base and J by 0 bases, with 10 bases between. CDR3 length: 15 residues. The CDR3 DNA reads TGTGCCAGCAGCTTGCAGGGGCGAGCTAACTATGGCTACACCTTC. Its translation is CASSLQGRANYGYTF.

The chain has TRBV19 and TRBJ2-2, with D unclear. Trimming removed 10 bases from V and 7 bases from J, with 10 bases in between. This CDR3 region has 11 residues. The germline gives CDR1 LNHDA, CDR2 SQIVND (reference sequence). CDR3: CATRGGGELFF. CDR3 sequence (DNA): TGTGCCACCCGAGGCGGCGGGGAGCTGTTTTTT.

The chain carries TRBV5-1 and TRBJ2-2; D may be TRBD2 (6 bases). Trimming left V 4 bases short and J 1 base short, with 11 bases between. Germline loops: CDR1 SGHRS, CDR2 YFSETQ. This CDR3 comprises 15 residues. Written as DNA, the CDR3 is TGCGCCAGCAGCCTAAATAGCGGGAACACCGGGGAGCTGTTTTTT. It yields the protein CASSLNSGNTGELFF.

This chain joins TRBV4-2 and TRBJ2-3; 7 bases align to TRBD2. Trimming took 3 bases from V and 0 from J; bases not matched to a gene: 6. There are 16 residues in the CDR3. The germline CDR1 and CDR2 sequences are LGHNA and YNFKEQ. The CDR3, as DNA: TGTGCCAGCAGCCAGCCTAGCGGAACTAGCACAGATACGCAGTATTTT. It codes for CASSQPSGTSTDTQYF.

This sequence joins TRBV6-5 and TRBJ1-1; 7 bases line up with TRBD1. CDR3 size: 14 residues. The V gene's germline CDR1 is MNHEY and CDR2 SVGAGI. J gave up 8 bases and V 4 bases, and 10 bases lay outside the gene matches. The CDR3 nucleotides are TGTGCCAGCAGTTCAGGGACAGCACTCTTGGAAGCTTTCTTT. Translating it yields CASSSGTALLEAFF.

The V call is TRBV15, the J call TRBJ1-1; TRBD1 matches 11 bases. The CDR3 is 16 amino acids. Germline CDR1 LNHNV, CDR2 YYDKDF (reference sequence). J lost 5 bases, V lost 8 bases, and 13 bases had no gene match. The CDR3 here is CATATGTGGRETEAFF. For the CDR3, the DNA is TGTGCCACCGCGACCGGGACAGGGGGAAGGGAGACTGAAGCTTTCTTT.

The chain joins TRBV5-5 to TRBJ1-2, with D unclear. CDR3 length: 11 amino acids. Trimming pared 2 bases from V and 7 bases from J, leaving 6 bases between. CDR1 and CDR2 from the germline V gene are SGHKS and YYEKEE (reference sequence). As DNA, the CDR3 is TGTGCCAGCAGCTTTTCATCTGGCTACACCTTC. Protein sequence: CASSFSSGYTF.

The chain uses TRBV12-2 and TRBJ1-3; TRBD1, the table's D call, was not compared with the DNA. TRBV12-2 is reported as a pseudogene. The CDR3 covers 20 residues. The CDR3, as DNA: TGTGCAAGTCGCCTACCGACTATGCAGACAGGGGAGAGCTCTGGAAACACCATATATTTT. This translates into CASRLPTMQTGESSGNTIYF.

The chain is built from TRBV9 and TRBJ1-1; D is possibly TRBD1 (6 bases). Trimming pared 0 bases from V and 7 bases from J, leaving 10 bases between. The germline CDR1 and CDR2 sequences are SGDLS and YYNGEE. The CDR3 has 13 amino acids. The CDR3 DNA reads TGTGCCAGCAGCGTAGTACCACAGGGTGAAGCTTTCTTT. This sequence encodes CASSVVPQGEAFF.

This rearrangement joins TRBV6-1 to TRBJ2-7, with TRBD1 matching over 10 bases. Germline CDR1 MNHNS, CDR2 SASEGT. Trimming cost V 4 bases and J 6 bases; bases outside gene matches: 9. The CDR3 spans 15 residues. CDR3 sequence reads: CASSVGQGDGFEQYF. CDR3 bases: TGTGCCAGCAGTGTAGGACAGGGGGATGGTTTCGAGCAGTACTTC.

The chain recombines TRBV19 with TRBJ2-5; the D gene is possibly TRBD1 (6 bases). V was trimmed by 5 bases and J by 5 bases, leaving 18 bases between them. Looked up from germline, CDR1 is LNHDA and CDR2 is SQIVND (reference sequence). CDR3 length equals 15 residues. The CDR3 nucleotides read TGTGCCAGTAGTTTGAGTGTGGGGGCGCGGGAGACCCAGTACTTC. This encodes CASSLSVGARETQYF. Full variable domain (rest looked up from reference TRBV19 and TRBJ2-5): DGGITQSPKYLFRKEGQNVTLSCEQNLNHDAMYWYRQDPGQGLRLIYYSQIVNDFQKGDIAEGYSVSREKKESFPLTVTSAQKNPTAFYLCASSLSVGARETQYFGPGTRLLVL.

This chain uses TRBV28 with TRBJ1-1; D is unresolved. Per the germline V gene, CDR1 is MDHEN and CDR2 is SYDVKM. This CDR3 has 14 residues. Trimming took 6 bases from V and 0 from J, leaving 11 bases between them. The CDR3 here is CASRIVRMNTEAFF. The CDR3 DNA reads as TGTGCCAGCAGGATTGTGAGGATGAACACTGAAGCTTTCTTT.